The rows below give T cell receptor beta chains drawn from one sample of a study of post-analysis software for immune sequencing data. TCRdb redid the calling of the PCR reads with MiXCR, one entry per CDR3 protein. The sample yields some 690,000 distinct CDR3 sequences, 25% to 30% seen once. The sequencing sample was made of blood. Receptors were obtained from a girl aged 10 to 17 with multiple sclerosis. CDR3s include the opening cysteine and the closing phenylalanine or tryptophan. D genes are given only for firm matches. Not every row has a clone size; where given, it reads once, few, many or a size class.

TGCAGTGCCCTGAGTCTGTCCCTCTTGAACACTGAAGCTTTCTTT CSALSLSLLNTEAFF . TRBV20-1 . TRBJ1-1
TGTGCCGTAAACAGGGGGCAGGCCTATGGCTACACCTTC CAVNRGQAYGYTF TRBD1 TRBV15 . TRBJ1-2
TGTGCCACCAGTGATTTGGCGGGGGGGCATCTAGAGACCCAGTACTTC CATSDLAGGHLETQYF TRBD2 TRBV24-1 . TRBJ2-5
TGTGCCAGCGGACTCCTCGGGGAGTGGGAGACCCAGTACTTC CASGLLGEWETQYF . TRBV27 . TRBJ2-5
TGTGCCAGCTCAAGGAGTCCGGGACAGCAAGAGACCCAGTACTTC CASSRSPGQQETQYF TRBD1 TRBV18 . TRBJ2-5
TGTGCCAGCAGCCACCCCGAGGACAGACCCCGAAGGACGCAGTATTTT CASSHPEDRPRRTQYF . TRBV7-9 . TRBJ2-3
TGCGCCAGCAGTTATACTAGTCGCGCCTACGAGCGGTACTTC CASSYTSRAYERYF . TRBV5-1 . TRBJ2-7
TGTGCCAGCAGCCTCTTCGTGTCCGAGCAGTACTTC CASSLFVSEQYF . TRBV7-2 . TRBJ2-7
TGTGCCAGCAGGAGGCGTCTAGCGGGTTTTACAGATACGCAGTATTTT CASRRRLAGFTDTQYF TRBD2 TRBV2 . TRBJ2-3
TGCAGTGCTAGAGATGGTCGGTCCTTACTCCACTTT CSARDGRSLLHF . TRBV20-1 . TRBJ1-6
TGTGCCAGCAGCGGACAAGGAAACTCCTATGGCTACACCTTC CASSGQGNSYGYTF . TRBV7-2 many TRBJ1-2
TGTGCCAGCAGTCCCCAGGGACAGGCCCAAGAGACCCAGTACTTC CASSPQGQAQETQYF TRBD1 TRBV27 . TRBJ2-5
TGTGCCAGCAGTTGGGATAGCGGGGACCCGGATACGCAGTATTTT CASSWDSGDPDTQYF TRBD2 TRBV7-8 . TRBJ2-3
TGCAGTGCAGAAGACCGGGACCGAGAAAAACTGTTTTTT CSAEDRDREKLFF . TRBV20-1 . TRBJ1-4
TGCAGTGGCAGGGACAGGGGGCCCAATCAGCCCCAGCATTTT CSGRDRGPNQPQHF TRBD1 TRBV20-1 few TRBJ1-5
TGTGCCAGCAGCTTAGCGTCTAGCGGAGATACGCAGTATTTT CASSLASSGDTQYF TRBD2 TRBV7-9 few TRBJ2-3
TGTGCCAGCAGCTTGGAGCTGTATGAGCAGTTCTTC CASSLELYEQFF . TRBV5-8 . TRBJ2-1
TGTGCCATCAGTGACTCTGGGGCCAACGTCCTGACTTTC CAISDSGANVLTF . TRBV10-3 many TRBJ2-6
TGTGCCAGCAGCTTTCAAGCTTTAGCGGGAGGGAGCAATGAGCAGTTCTTC CASSFQALAGGSNEQFF TRBD2 TRBV7-2 many TRBJ2-1
TGTGCCAGCACATACCGGGACAGATTTGGAGCGCAGTATTTT CASTYRDRFGAQYF TRBD1 TRBV6-1 . TRBJ2-3
TGCGCCAGCAGCTCCCCGGAGGCAGGCCAGACCCAGTACTTC CASSSPEAGQTQYF . TRBV5-1 . TRBJ2-5
TGCGCCAGCAGCCACGTAAGCGGCTACGAGCAGTACTTC CASSHVSGYEQYF . TRBV5-1 . TRBJ2-7
TGCAGCGTTACCCGGACAGATTATGGCTACACCTTC CSVTRTDYGYTF . TRBV29-1 many TRBJ1-2
TGTGCCAGCTCTTTCAGGAGAACCGTAACTAATGAAAAACTGTTTTTT CASSFRRTVTNEKLFF . TRBV6-5 . TRBJ1-4
TGTGCCAGAAGCCGTAGCGGGGCTAGTACCTACAATGAGCAGTTCTTC CARSRSGASTYNEQFF TRBD2 TRBV7-2 . TRBJ2-1
TGCAGTGGAAGACGAGGACCCGAGGCTTTCTTT CSGRRGPEAFF . TRBV29-1 . TRBJ1-1
TGTGCCAGCAGTTTCTTCGACCGCGTCGCTTCACCCCTCCACTTT CASSFFDRVASPLHF . TRBV28 . TRBJ1-6
TGTGCCAGCAGCCTCTCTACTGCGAACACTGAAGCTTTCTTT CASSLSTANTEAFF . TRBV7-2 . TRBJ1-1
TGTGCCAGCAGCCACACGAACAGGGTGGATACGCAGTATTTT CASSHTNRVDTQYF . TRBV3-1 . TRBJ2-3
TGTGCCAGCAGGCGGCCGATTTCCTACAATGAGCAGTTCTTC CASRRPISYNEQFF . TRBV6-1 few TRBJ2-1
TGTGCCAGCAGTCCCCTTTTAGCGGGAGAGGGGGGTGAGCAGTTCTTC CASSPLLAGEGGEQFF TRBD2 TRBV12-3/TRBV12-4 few TRBJ2-1
TGTGCCGGCAGCTCAACATTCAGGGGGCAAGAGACCCAGTACTTC CAGSSTFRGQETQYF TRBD1 TRBV7-9 . TRBJ2-5
TGCAGTGCTAGGTGGGGCGGTGAGCAGTTCTTC CSARWGGEQFF . TRBV20-1 . TRBJ2-1
TGTGCCAGCAGTTCTCAGGGTGCGGCTAATGAAAAACTGTTTTTT CASSSQGAANEKLFF . TRBV12-3/TRBV12-4 few TRBJ1-4
TGTGCCAGCAGCTCACAGGGGGCGGGGGAGACCCAGTACTTC CASSSQGAGETQYF TRBD1 TRBV7-2 many TRBJ2-5
TGTGCCAGCAGCCAAATTCTAGGAGAGACCCAGTACTTC CASSQILGETQYF . TRBV3-1 . TRBJ2-5
TGTGCCAGCAGTTACTGGGCACGGGCGGTAGGGCACCCCTATGGCTACACCTTC CASSYWARAVGHPYGYTF . TRBV6-5 few TRBJ1-2
TGCAGTGCGTGGGACAGCAACTCCTACAATGAGCAGTTCTTC CSAWDSNSYNEQFF TRBD1 TRBV20-1 few TRBJ2-1
TGTGCCAGCAGTCCCGGGACTAGCGTGACCACAGATGCGCAGTATTTT CASSPGTSVTTDAQYF TRBD2 TRBV12-3/TRBV12-4 once TRBJ2-3
TGTGCCAGCAGTCCCGGGACAGCTAATCAGCCCCAGCATTTT CASSPGTANQPQHF TRBD1 TRBV12-3/TRBV12-4 . TRBJ1-5
TGTGCCAGCAGCAGACAAGACTCTGGGGCCAACGTCCTGACTTTC CASSRQDSGANVLTF . TRBV7-2 . TRBJ2-6
TGCAGCGTCCACGCCTACAGCTACCGCACTGAAGCTTTCTTT CSVHAYSYRTEAFF . TRBV29-1 few TRBJ1-1
TGCGCCAGCAGCCCGGACTCATTCCCCACAGATACGCAGTATTTT CASSPDSFPTDTQYF . TRBV5-1 . TRBJ2-3
TGCAGCGGGGTTCTAGGCTACAATGAGCAGTTCTTC CSGVLGYNEQFF . TRBV29-1 few TRBJ2-1